This paragraph covers one T cell receptor beta chain sequence. Its antigen is not identified. This CDR3 contains 15 residues. CDR1 is MNHEY and CDR2 is SVGAGI in the germline V gene. With 0 bases clipped from V and 6 bases from J, the junction kept 6 bases outside the gene matches. Libraries were prepared by immunoSEQ multiplex PCR; TCRdb keeps only in-frame clonotypes and omits some of them. The sample yields 150,000 to 200,000 clones, 86% seen once. The data stem from a study of cytomegalovirus exposure and HLA in healthy donors. Whole-study findings and limits: As confirmed in vitro, a few CMV-associated chains were specific for CMV antigens. Associated with cytomegalovirus, according to the listing, were around 160 TCR beta chains. A later analysis found first-cohort TCR clusters tended to co-occur in the 90 to 150 validation repertoires.

The donors were part of the validation cohort, which consisted of more than 90 subjects and was separate from the first cohort of several hundred subjects. The chain links TRBV6-5 to TRBJ2-7, with TRBD2 matching over 9 bases. The TCR comes from a man aged 18-30 years in good health and CMV-seropositive. The sequenced material came from PBMCs. The CDR3 reads CASSYSLAGSGEQYF. The CDR3 region has the DNA TGTGCCAGCAGTTACTCCCTAGCGGGATCGGGCGAGCAGTACTTC.